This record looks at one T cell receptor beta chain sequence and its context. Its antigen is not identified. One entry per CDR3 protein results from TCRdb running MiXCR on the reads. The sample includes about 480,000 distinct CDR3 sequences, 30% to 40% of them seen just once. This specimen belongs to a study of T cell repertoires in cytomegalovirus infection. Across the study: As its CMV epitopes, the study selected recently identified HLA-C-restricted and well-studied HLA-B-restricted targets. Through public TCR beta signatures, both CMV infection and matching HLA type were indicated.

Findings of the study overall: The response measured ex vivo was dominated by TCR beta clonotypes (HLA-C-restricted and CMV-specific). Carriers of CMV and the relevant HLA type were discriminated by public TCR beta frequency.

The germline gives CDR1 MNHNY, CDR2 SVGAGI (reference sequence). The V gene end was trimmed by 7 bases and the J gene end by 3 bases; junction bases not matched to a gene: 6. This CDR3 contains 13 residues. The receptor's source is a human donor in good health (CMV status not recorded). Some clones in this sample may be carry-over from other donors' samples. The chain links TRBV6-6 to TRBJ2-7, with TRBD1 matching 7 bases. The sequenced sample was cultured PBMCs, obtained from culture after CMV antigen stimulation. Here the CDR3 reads CASTLNRGYEQYV. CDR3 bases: TGTGCCAGCACTCTAAACAGGGGCTACGAGCAGTACGTC.